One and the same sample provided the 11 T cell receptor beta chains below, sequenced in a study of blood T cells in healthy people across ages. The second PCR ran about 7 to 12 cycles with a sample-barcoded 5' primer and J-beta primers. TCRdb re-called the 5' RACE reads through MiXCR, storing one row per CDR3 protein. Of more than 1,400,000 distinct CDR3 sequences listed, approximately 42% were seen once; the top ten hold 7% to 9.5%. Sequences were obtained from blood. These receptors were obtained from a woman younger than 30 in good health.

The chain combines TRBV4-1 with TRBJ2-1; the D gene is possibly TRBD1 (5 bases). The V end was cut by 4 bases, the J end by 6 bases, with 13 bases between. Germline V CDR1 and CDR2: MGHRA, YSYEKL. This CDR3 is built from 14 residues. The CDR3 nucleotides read TGCGCCAGCAGCCTCCAAGCCAGGGTCAATGAGCAGTTCTTC. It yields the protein CASSLQARVNEQFF.

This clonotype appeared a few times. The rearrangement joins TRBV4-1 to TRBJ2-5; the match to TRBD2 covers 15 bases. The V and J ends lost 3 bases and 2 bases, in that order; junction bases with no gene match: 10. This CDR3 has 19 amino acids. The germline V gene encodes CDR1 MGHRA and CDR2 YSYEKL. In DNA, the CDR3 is TGCGCCAGCAGCCACCCCGGACTAGCGGGAGGGCCCGGGCAAGAGACCCAGTACTTC. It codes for CASSHPGLAGGPGQETQYF.

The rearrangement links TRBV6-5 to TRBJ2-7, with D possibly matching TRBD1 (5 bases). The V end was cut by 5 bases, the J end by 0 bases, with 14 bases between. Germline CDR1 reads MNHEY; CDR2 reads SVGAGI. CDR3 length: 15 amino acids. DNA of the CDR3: TGTGCCAGCAGTCCCGCGAGACAGACCTCCTACGAGCAGTACTTC. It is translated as CASSPARQTSYEQYF.

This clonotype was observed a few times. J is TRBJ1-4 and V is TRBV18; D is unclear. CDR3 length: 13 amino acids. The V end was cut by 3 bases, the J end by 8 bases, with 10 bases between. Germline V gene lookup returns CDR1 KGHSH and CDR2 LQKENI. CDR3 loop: CASSPTPGEKLFF. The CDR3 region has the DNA TGTGCCAGCTCACCCACGCCTGGGGAAAAACTGTTTTTT.

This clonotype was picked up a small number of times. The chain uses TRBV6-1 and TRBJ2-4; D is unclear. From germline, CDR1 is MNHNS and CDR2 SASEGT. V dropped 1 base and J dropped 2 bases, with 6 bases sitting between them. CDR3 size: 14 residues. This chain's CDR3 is CASSEVKTKNIQYF. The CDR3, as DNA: TGTGCCAGCAGTGAAGTGAAGACCAAAAACATTCAGTACTTC.

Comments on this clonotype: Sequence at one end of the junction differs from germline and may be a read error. The CDR3, as DNA: TGTGCCAGCAGCTTAGGGACAGGGGGCGGCTACGAGCAGTACTTC. It translates to CASSLGTGGGYEQYF. The chain couples TRBV5-1 to TRBJ2-7, with TRBD1 matching over 12 bases. The CDR3 runs 15 residues. Per germline, CDR1 SGHRS and CDR2 YFSETQ.

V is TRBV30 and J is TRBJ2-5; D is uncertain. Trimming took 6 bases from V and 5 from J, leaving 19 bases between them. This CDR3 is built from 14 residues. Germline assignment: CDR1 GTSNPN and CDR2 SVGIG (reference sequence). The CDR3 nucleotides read TGTGCCTGTGGAAATGGCTATCTGGGGGAGACCCAGTACTTC. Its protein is CACGNGYLGETQYF.

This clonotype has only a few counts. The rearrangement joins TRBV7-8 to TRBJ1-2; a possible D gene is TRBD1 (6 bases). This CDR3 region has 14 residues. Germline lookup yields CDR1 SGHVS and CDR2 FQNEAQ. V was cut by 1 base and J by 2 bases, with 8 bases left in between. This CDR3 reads CASSLDQGNYGYTF. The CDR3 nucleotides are TGTGCCAGCAGCTTAGATCAGGGGAACTATGGCTACACCTTC.

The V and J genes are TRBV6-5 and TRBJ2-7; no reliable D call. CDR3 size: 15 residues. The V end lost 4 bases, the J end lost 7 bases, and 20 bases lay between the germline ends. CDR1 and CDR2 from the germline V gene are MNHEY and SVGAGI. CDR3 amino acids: CASSSPGQALTEQYF. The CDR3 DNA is TGTGCCAGCAGTTCTCCCGGGCAGGCTCTAACGGAGCAGTACTTC.

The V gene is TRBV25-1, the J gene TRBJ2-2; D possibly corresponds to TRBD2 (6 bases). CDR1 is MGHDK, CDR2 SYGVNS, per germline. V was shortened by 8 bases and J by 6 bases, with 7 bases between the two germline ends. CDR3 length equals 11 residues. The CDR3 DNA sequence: TGTGCCAGCGGGGAGGCCGGGGAGCTGTTTTTT. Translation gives CASGEAGELFF.

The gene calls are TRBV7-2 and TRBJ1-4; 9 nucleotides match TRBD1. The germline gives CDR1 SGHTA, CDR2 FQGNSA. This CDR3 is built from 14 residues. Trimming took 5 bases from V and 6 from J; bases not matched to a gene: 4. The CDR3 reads CASSHRGRDEKLFF. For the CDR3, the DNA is TGTGCCAGCAGCCACAGGGGGCGCGATGAAAAACTGTTTTTT.